The 18 T cell receptor beta chains in this list originate from one sample, sequenced in a study of blood T cell repertoires in COVID-19. Using immunoSEQ multiplex PCR, the repertoire was profiled, and TCRdb retains in-frame clones only, with some absent. The table has 150,000 to 200,000 clones, around 84% seen once. Sequenced material: peripheral blood. The receptors were gathered from a woman aged 70-85 years with COVID-19, enrolled during active disease.

This clone was picked up one time. The J gene is TRBJ2-7, the V gene TRBV28; TRBD2 might be the D (7 bases). Germline loops: CDR1 MDHEN, CDR2 SYDVKM. The CDR3 sequence is 12 residues long. The V and J ends lost 6 bases and 7 bases respectively, with 13 bases between them. The CDR3 spells CASRGGAEEQYV. For the CDR3, the DNA is TGTGCCAGCAGAGGGGGGGCAGAGGAGCAGTACGTC.

The chain employs TRBV10-3 and TRBJ2-3, with D tentatively TRBD1 (5 bases). From germline, CDR1 is ENHRY and CDR2 SYGVKD. CDR3 length equals 16 residues. Trimming took 0 bases from V and 1 from J, leaving 11 bases between them. The CDR3 DNA is TGTGCCATCAGTGAGTCGTCAGGGAACCGCACAGATACGCAGTATTTT. Its protein product is CAISESSGNRTDTQYF.

The chain links TRBV28 to TRBJ1-1, with 9 bases that match TRBD1. The CDR3 has 20 amino acids. Germline CDR1 and CDR2: MDHEN and SYDVKM. V lost 4 bases and J lost 7; bases outside the gene matches: 25. In DNA form, the CDR3 reads TGTGCCAGCAGTTACGTAGGCTTTGGGACAGGGCGATCGGAGGAGAGTGAAGCTTTCTTT. Amino acids: CASSYVGFGTGRSEESEAFF. The full variable domain, with the rest looked up from reference TRBV28 and TRBJ1-1, is DVKVTQSSRYLVKRTGEKVFLECVQDMDHENMFWYRQDPGLGLRLIYFSYDVKMKEKGDIPEGYSVSREKKERFSLILESASTNQTSMYLCASSYVGFGTGRSEESEAFFGQGTRLTVV.

The chain couples TRBV28 to TRBJ1-1; D is ambiguous. Trimming took 7 bases from V and 0 from J, leaving 15 bases between them. The V gene's germline CDR1 is MDHEN and CDR2 SYDVKM. The CDR3 is 15 residues long. CDR3 sequence (DNA): TGTGCCAGCAATTTGTACAGTAACATGAACACTGAAGCTTTCTTT. Translated, it gives CASNLYSNMNTEAFF. The complete variable domain, with remaining parts taken from reference TRBV28 and TRBJ1-1, reads DVKVTQSSRYLVKRTGEKVFLECVQDMDHENMFWYRQDPGLGLRLIYFSYDVKMKEKGDIPEGYSVSREKKERFSLILESASTNQTSMYLCASNLYSNMNTEAFFGQGTRLTVV.

DNA of the CDR3: TGTGCCAGCAGCTTAGGGACTAGCACAGATACGCAGTATTTT. It encodes CASSLGTSTDTQYF. The chain links TRBV11-2 to TRBJ2-3, with a possible D match to TRBD2 (5 bases). Germline loops: CDR1 SGHAT, CDR2 FQNNGV. The CDR3 runs to 14 residues. The V end was cut by 1 base, the J end by 0 bases, with 5 bases between.

The rearrangement links TRBV4-1 to TRBJ1-1, with 8 bases identical to TRBD1. V shed 0 bases and J 10 bases; nucleotides not matched to a gene: 13. The germline V gene encodes CDR1 MGHRA and CDR2 YSYEKL. CDR3 length: 16 residues. The CDR3 region is CASSQDSGARGRGAFF. In nucleotides, the CDR3 is TGCGCCAGCAGCCAAGATTCGGGCGCCAGGGGGCGCGGAGCTTTCTTT.

V and J are TRBV19 and TRBJ1-6; tentatively, D is TRBD1 (5 bases). The CDR3 is made up of 13 amino acids. In germline, CDR1 is LNHDA, CDR2 SQIVND (reference sequence). The ends were cut back, 7 bases at V and 7 bases at J, with 11 bases in the middle. CDR3 sequence: CASTGRGNSPLHF. The DNA for the CDR3 is TGTGCCAGTACCGGACGGGGGAATTCACCCCTCCACTTT.

This chain links TRBV5-6 with TRBJ1-2, with 9 bases aligning to TRBD1. V shed 1 base, J shed 3 bases, and the junction held 7 bases outside the gene matches. Germline assignment: CDR1 SGHDT and CDR2 YYEEEE. The CDR3 covers 16 residues. CDR3 in DNA: TGTGCCAGCAGCTTGAGGGTGGGGACAGGGCACTATGGCTACACCTTC. It encodes CASSLRVGTGHYGYTF.

The J gene is TRBJ2-7, the V gene TRBV6-6; 8 positions agree with TRBD1. Germline CDR1 and CDR2: MNHNY and SVGAGI (reference sequence). Trimming at V came to 2 bases and at J to 3 bases, leaving 6 bases not matched to a gene. The CDR3 is made up of 15 amino acids. CDR3 sequence reads: CASSYLGTGFYEQYF. Written as DNA, the CDR3 is TGTGCCAGCAGTTACCTCGGGACAGGCTTCTACGAGCAGTACTTC.

The chain has TRBV7-7 and TRBJ2-2, with TRBD2 as a possible D gene (6 bases). The V end lost 0 bases, the J end lost 2 bases, and 7 bases lay between the germline ends. The germline V gene has CDR1 SSHAT and CDR2 FNYEAQ (reference sequence). There are 15 residues in the CDR3. CDR3 protein: CASSLAGGNTGELFF. The CDR3 region has the DNA TGTGCCAGCAGCTTAGCGGGGGGTAACACCGGGGAGCTGTTTTTT.

With respect to this clone: The sample holds other DNA sequences that translate to the same CDR3. V and J are TRBV5-4 and TRBJ2-5; 11 nucleotides match TRBD2. CDR1 and CDR2 from the germline V gene are SGHNT and YYREEE (reference sequence). V lost 2 bases, J lost 4 bases, and 4 bases stayed unmatched. The CDR3 is 15 residues long. CDR3 sequence (DNA): TGTGCCAGCAGCTTTCTAGCGGGAGGCGGAGAGACCCAGTACTTC. Its translation is CASSFLAGGGETQYF.

The genes are TRBV3-1 (or the pseudogene TRBV3-2) and TRBJ1-5; 7 bases line up with TRBD1. The CDR3 contains 14 residues. Germline values: CDR1 LGHDT, CDR2 YNNKEL (reference sequence). With V trimmed by 4 bases and J by 1 base, 1 base remained unmatched. The CDR3 loop reads CASSLTGSNQPQHF. The DNA for the CDR3 is TGTGCCAGCAGCCTGACAGGGAGCAATCAGCCCCAGCATTTT.

The chain couples TRBV15 to TRBJ2-2, with 8 bases aligning to TRBD2. The CDR3 has 15 residues. Trimming took 5 bases from V and 6 from J; bases not matched to a gene: 8. Germline V lookup: CDR1 LNHNV, CDR2 YYDKDF (reference sequence). Here the CDR3 reads CATSPLAGNAGELFF. CDR3 coding DNA: TGTGCCACCAGCCCCCTAGCGGGCAATGCCGGGGAGCTGTTTTTT.

This chain joins TRBV5-6 and TRBJ1-1, with 8 positions matching TRBD1. The ends lost 4 bases at V and 5 bases at J; junction bases unmatched: 7. The CDR3 runs to 14 residues. CDR1 and CDR2 from the germline V gene are SGHDT and YYEEEE. CDR3 nucleotide sequence: TGTGCCAGCAGCCGACAGGGGCCCTGGACTGAAGCTTTCTTT. Amino acids: CASSRQGPWTEAFF. The whole variable domain, remainder taken from reference TRBV5-6 and TRBJ1-1, is DAGVTQSPTHLIKTRGQQVTLRCSPKSGHDTVSWYQQALGQGPQFIFQYYEEEERQRGNFPDRFSGHQFPNYSSELNVNALLLGDSALYLCASSRQGPWTEAFFGQGTRLTVV.

This chain connects TRBV2 to TRBJ2-1, with TRBD2 identical over 7 bases. This CDR3 contains 15 residues. Germline V lookup: CDR1 SNHLY, CDR2 FYNNEI. V gave up 6 bases and J gave up 8 bases; unmatched junction bases: 13. The CDR3 bases are TGTGCCAGCAGCGCTTTAGGACTAGGTAAGGATGAGCAGTTCTTC. This encodes CASSALGLGKDEQFF.

This chain joins TRBV6-5 and TRBJ1-1; D remains unclear. V lost 2 bases, J lost 5 bases, and 9 bases lay in between. Per the germline V gene, CDR1 is MNHEY and CDR2 is SVGAGI. This CDR3 has 13 amino acids. The CDR3 nucleotides read TGTGCCAGCAGTTACCTAGTCTCGACTGAAGCTTTCTTT. It yields the protein CASSYLVSTEAFF.

This chain uses TRBV6-5 with TRBJ1-2; possibly TRBD1 for D (6 bases). The CDR3 has 13 residues. The germline V gene has CDR1 MNHEY and CDR2 SVGAGI. The ends were cut back, 7 bases at V and 7 bases at J, with 16 bases in the middle. The CDR3 region has the DNA TGTGCCAGCAAACTGGACAGTACGAGTGGCTACACCTTC. It encodes CASKLDSTSGYTF.

This clone was detected only once. V gene TRBV9 combines with J gene TRBJ2-1; TRBD1 is a possible D gene (6 bases). The germline CDR1 and CDR2 sequences are SGDLS and YYNGEE. The V gene lost 0 bases and the J gene lost 9 bases, with 7 bases spanning the gap. This CDR3 region has 12 residues. For the CDR3, the DNA is TGTGCCAGCAGCGTAGAAGGGGGTGAGCAGTTCTTC. Translation: CASSVEGGEQFF.